One and the same sample provided the 10 T cell receptor beta chains below, sequenced in a study of control samples from healthy donors and cancer patients (dated by TCRdb to 2020 to 2022). The library relied on the immunoSEQ multiplex PCR assay. TCRdb took over this immuneACCESS table, retaining in-frame rearrangements with V and J assigned. Such tables are incomplete; in checked studies, under half of the missing clones stem from an unresolved V gene, and the remainder is unexplained. The sample table lists about 130,000 clones, just under 95% of them with a count of one. 12% to 15% of the sample goes to the ten largest clones. The source material was PBMCs. The receptors were gathered from a man between 60 and 75 years old with colorectal cancer.

The chain combines TRBV6-5 with TRBJ1-5; TRBD1 agrees at 8 bases. CDR3 length equals 14 residues. The junction had 9 bases not matched to a gene; V was cut back by 7 bases and J by 7 bases. Germline CDR1 reads MNHEY; CDR2 reads SVGAGI. The DNA for the CDR3 is TGTGCCAGCATTGGACAGGGAGGGACCCAGCCCCAGCATTTT. This encodes CASIGQGGTQPQHF.

V gene TRBV30 combines with J gene TRBJ2-3, with TRBD2 matching 12 bases. The CDR3 spans 15 residues. CDR1 and CDR2 (germline): GTSNPN, SVGIG (reference sequence). V lost 5 bases to trimming and J lost 3 bases; unmatched junction nucleotides: 6. The CDR3 is CAWCPTSGGTDTQYF. DNA of the CDR3: TGTGCCTGGTGCCCGACTAGCGGGGGAACAGATACGCAGTATTTT. The full variable domain, in which reference TRBV30 and TRBJ2-3 provide the parts outside the CDR3, is SQTIHQWPATLVQPVGSPLSLECTVEGTSNPNLYWYRQAAGRGLQLLFYSVGIGQISSEVPQNLSASRPQDRQFILSSKKLLLSDSGFYLCAWCPTSGGTDTQYFGPGTRLTVL.

This clone was counted once. The rearrangement joins TRBV6-2 or TRBV6-3 to TRBJ1-1, with 8 bases matching TRBD1. There are 14 residues in the CDR3. Losses at the gene ends were 2 bases for V and 10 bases for J; bases not matched to a gene: 9. CDR1 MNHEY and CDR2 SVGEGT come from the germline V gene. This chain's CDR3 is CASSYLGTGNGAFF. CDR3 DNA sequence: TGTGCCAGCAGTTACCTTGGGACAGGCAACGGAGCTTTCTTT.

The J gene is TRBJ2-1, the V gene TRBV6-5; a possible D gene is TRBD2 (5 bases). V gave up 6 bases and J gave up 0 bases, with 9 bases separating them. This CDR3 has 14 amino acids. CDR1 is MNHEY and CDR2 is SVGAGI in the germline V gene. The CDR3 DNA follows: TGTGCCAGCAGGAGGGTGAGCTCCTACAATGAGCAGTTCTTC. It encodes CASRRVSSYNEQFF.

The chain combines TRBV6-1 with TRBJ1-2, with 9 nucleotides matching TRBD1. The V gene end was trimmed by 2 bases and the J gene end by 6 bases; junction bases not matched to a gene: 7. Germline V gene data show CDR1 as MNHNS and CDR2 as SASEGT. The CDR3 runs to 15 residues. This chain's CDR3 is CASSEPGTGSDGYTF. The CDR3 DNA reads as TGTGCCAGCAGTGAACCCGGGACAGGGTCGGATGGCTACACCTTC.

The CDR3 loop reads CAWSAGDYGYTF. CDR3 DNA sequence: TGTGCCTGGAGTGCAGGGGACTATGGCTACACCTTC. The chain uses TRBV30 and TRBJ1-2; perhaps TRBD1 as D (6 bases). This CDR3 comprises 12 residues. V shed 1 base and J shed 3 bases, with 6 bases lying between them. Germline CDR1 is GTSNPN and CDR2 is SVGIG (reference sequence).

V gene TRBV20-1 combines with J gene TRBJ2-3, with 8 bases aligning to TRBD1. Germline lookup yields CDR1 DFQATT and CDR2 SNEGSKA (reference sequence). This CDR3 is built from 14 residues. J was trimmed by 4 bases and V by 3 bases; bases with no gene match: 6. The CDR3 loop is CSASRAGGADTQYF. The DNA of the CDR3 is TGCAGTGCTAGTAGGGCAGGGGGCGCAGATACGCAGTATTTT.

The V gene is TRBV5-1, the J gene TRBJ1-2; D not certain. Per the germline V gene, CDR1 is SGHRS and CDR2 is YFSETQ. V was pared by 0 bases and J by 2 bases, with 14 bases between. The CDR3 consists of 16 residues. The CDR3 DNA reads as TGCGCCAGCAGCTTGGTCGTAATAGAGGGCAACTATGGCTACACCTTC. It encodes CASSLVVIEGNYGYTF.

In this sample, this clone turned up a few times. The rearrangement links TRBV18 to TRBJ1-6, with D perhaps TRBD1 (6 bases). This CDR3 comprises 16 residues. Looked up from germline, CDR1 is KGHSH and CDR2 is LQKENI. Trimming removed 6 bases from V and 9 bases from J, with 21 bases in between. This chain's CDR3 is CASSRTDSLRGSPLHF. Written as DNA, the CDR3 is TGTGCCAGCTCTCGTACGGACAGTCTTAGAGGTTCACCCCTCCACTTT. The variable domain in full, with the rest retrieved from reference TRBV18 and TRBJ1-6, is NAGVMQNPRHLVRRRGQEARLRCSPMKGHSHVYWYRQLPEEGLKFMVYLQKENIIDESGMPKERFSAEFPKEGPSILRIQQVVRGDSAAYFCASSRTDSLRGSPLHFGNGTRLTVT.

This clone has only one observation. The chain links TRBV5-1 to TRBJ2-5, with 9 bases aligning to TRBD1. The germline V gene has CDR1 SGHRS and CDR2 YFSETQ. CDR3 size: 15 residues. V dropped 5 bases and J dropped 5; count of bases not matched to a gene: 10. The CDR3 coding sequence is TGCGCCAGCAGTCCTGGGACAGGGTCGAGGGAGACCCAGTACTTC. As protein: CASSPGTGSRETQYF.